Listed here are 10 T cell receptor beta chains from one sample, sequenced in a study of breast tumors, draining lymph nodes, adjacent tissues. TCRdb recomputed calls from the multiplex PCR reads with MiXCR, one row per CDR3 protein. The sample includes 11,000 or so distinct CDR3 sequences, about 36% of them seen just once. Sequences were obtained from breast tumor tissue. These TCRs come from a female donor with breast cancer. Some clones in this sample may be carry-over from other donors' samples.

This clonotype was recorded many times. CDR3 sequence reads: CASSLGGSDTQYF. The DNA for the CDR3 is TGTGCCAGCAGCTTAGGGGGGAGTGATACGCAGTATTTT. The rearrangement links TRBV11-1 to TRBJ2-3; the D gene could be TRBD1 or TRBD2 (5 bases each). Trimming took 1 base from V and 6 from J, leaving 8 bases between them. The germline V gene has CDR1 SGHAT and CDR2 FQDESV (reference sequence). This CDR3 region has 13 residues.

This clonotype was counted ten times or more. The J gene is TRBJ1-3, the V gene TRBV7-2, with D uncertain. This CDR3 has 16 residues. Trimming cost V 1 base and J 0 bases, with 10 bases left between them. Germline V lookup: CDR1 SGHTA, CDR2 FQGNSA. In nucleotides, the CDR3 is TGTGCCAGCAGCTTAGGCGGACGGTCCTCTGGAAACACCATATATTTT. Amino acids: CASSLGGRSSGNTIYF.

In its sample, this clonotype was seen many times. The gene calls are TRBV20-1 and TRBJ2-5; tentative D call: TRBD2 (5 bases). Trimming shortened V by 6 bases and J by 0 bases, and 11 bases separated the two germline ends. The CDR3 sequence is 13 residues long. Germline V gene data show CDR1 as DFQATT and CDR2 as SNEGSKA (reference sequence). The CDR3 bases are TGCAGTGCCCGGAAGCGGAACCAAGAGACCCAGTACTTC. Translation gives CSARKRNQETQYF.

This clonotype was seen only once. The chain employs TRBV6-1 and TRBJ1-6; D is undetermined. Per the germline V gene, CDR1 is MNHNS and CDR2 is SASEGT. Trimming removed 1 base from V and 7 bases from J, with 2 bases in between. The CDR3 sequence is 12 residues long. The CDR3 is CASSEVNSPLHF. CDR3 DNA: TGTGCCAGCAGTGAAGTGAATTCACCCCTCCACTTT.

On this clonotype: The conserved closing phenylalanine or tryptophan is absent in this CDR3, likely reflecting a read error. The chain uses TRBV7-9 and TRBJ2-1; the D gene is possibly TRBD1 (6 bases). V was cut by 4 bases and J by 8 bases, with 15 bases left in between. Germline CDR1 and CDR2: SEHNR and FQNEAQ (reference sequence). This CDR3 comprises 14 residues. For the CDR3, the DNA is TGTGCCAGCAGCTCGGCTCCAGCAGGGGATGAGCAGTTCTCC. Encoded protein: CASSSAPAGDEQFS.

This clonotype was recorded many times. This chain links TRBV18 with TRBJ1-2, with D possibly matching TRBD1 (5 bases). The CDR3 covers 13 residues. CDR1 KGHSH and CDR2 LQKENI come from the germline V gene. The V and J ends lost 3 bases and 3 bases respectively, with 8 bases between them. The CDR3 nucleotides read TGTGCCAGCTCACCGCAGGGAGACTATGGCTACACCTTC. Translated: CASSPQGDYGYTF.

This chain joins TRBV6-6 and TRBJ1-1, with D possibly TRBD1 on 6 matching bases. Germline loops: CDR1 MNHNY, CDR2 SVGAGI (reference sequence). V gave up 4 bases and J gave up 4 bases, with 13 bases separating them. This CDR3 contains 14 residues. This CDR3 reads CASSSKQGSTEAFF. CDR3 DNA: TGTGCCAGCAGTTCCAAACAGGGAAGCACTGAAGCTTTCTTT.

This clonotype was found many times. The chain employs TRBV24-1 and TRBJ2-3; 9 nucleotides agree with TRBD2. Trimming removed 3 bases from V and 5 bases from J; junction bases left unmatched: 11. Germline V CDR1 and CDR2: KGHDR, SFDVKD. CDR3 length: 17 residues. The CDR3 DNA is TGTGCCACCAGTGATGCCAATAGCGGGAGCATGGTAGATACGCAGTATTTT. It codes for CATSDANSGSMVDTQYF.

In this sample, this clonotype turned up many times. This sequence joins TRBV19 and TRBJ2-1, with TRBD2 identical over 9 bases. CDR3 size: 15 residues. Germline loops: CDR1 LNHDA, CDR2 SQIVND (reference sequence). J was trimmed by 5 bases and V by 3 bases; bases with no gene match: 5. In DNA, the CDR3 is TGTGCCAGTAGTATGTTAGGGACTAGCCACAATGAGCAGTTCTTC. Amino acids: CASSMLGTSHNEQFF. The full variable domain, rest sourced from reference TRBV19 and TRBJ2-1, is DGGITQSPKYLFRKEGQNVTLSCEQNLNHDAMYWYRQDPGQGLRLIYYSQIVNDFQKGDIAEGYSVSREKKESFPLTVTSAQKNPTAFYLCASSMLGTSHNEQFFGPGTRLTVL.

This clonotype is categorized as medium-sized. As DNA, the CDR3 is TGCAGTGCTAGAGATCCTAGCGGGGTTGGGGAGACCCAGTACTTC. This codes for CSARDPSGVGETQYF. The V gene is TRBV20-1, the J gene TRBJ2-5, with TRBD2 matching over 9 bases. The CDR3 length is 15 residues. Trimming took 0 bases from V and 5 from J; bases not matched to a gene: 7. Germline-derived CDR1 and CDR2 are DFQATT and SNEGSKA (reference sequence).